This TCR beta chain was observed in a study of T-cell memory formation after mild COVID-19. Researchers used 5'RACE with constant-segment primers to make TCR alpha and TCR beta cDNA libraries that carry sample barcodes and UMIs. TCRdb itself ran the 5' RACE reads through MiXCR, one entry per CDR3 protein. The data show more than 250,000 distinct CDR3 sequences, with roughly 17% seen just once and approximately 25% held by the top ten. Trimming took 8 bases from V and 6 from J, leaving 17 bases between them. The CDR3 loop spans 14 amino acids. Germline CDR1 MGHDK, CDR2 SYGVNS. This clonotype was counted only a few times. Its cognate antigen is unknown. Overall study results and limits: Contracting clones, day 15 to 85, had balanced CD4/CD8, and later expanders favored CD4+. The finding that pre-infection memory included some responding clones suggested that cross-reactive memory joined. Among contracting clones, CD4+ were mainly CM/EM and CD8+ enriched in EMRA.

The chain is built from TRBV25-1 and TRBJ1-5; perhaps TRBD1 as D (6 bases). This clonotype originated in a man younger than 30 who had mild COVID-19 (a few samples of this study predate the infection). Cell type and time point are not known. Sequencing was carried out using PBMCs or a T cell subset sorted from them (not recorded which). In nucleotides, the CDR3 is TGTGCCAGCGCACCCGCAGGGGTCAGTCAGCCCCAGCATTTT. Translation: CASAPAGVSQPQHF.